The entry below gives a single T cell receptor beta chain sequence along with its context. Its cognate antigen is unknown. Read coverage stops 3 residues before the CDR3 terminus; the germline J gene supplies the remainder. The sample belongs to a study of TET2 disruption in CD19-targeted CAR T cells. The table came from immunoSEQ multiplex PCR; TCRdb's copy has only in-frame clones and leaves some out. Its table records about 25,000 clones. This CDR3 is 15 amino acids long. With V trimmed by 2 bases and J by 1 base, 1 base remained unmatched. Per the germline V gene, CDR1 is SGHKS and CDR2 is YYEKEE (reference sequence). Treatment meaning: autologous CTL019 cells: CD19 CAR with 4-1BB and CD3 zeta domains. T cells for CTL019 manufacturing were collected from peripheral blood by leukapheresis.

The sample here was CD8- CAR+ T cells sorted from cultured blood T cells, taken for CD19 CAR T cell therapy. Subset indicated: CD8-negative CAR-positive T cells from the infusion product. The chain couples TRBV5-5 to TRBJ2-5, with 11 bases that match TRBD2. The source of this sequence is an older man with chronic lymphocytic leukemia. The CDR3 loop reads CASSFTSGGQETQYF. The CDR3 bases that were read are TGTGCCAGCAGCTTCACTAGCGGGGGCCAAGAGACC.